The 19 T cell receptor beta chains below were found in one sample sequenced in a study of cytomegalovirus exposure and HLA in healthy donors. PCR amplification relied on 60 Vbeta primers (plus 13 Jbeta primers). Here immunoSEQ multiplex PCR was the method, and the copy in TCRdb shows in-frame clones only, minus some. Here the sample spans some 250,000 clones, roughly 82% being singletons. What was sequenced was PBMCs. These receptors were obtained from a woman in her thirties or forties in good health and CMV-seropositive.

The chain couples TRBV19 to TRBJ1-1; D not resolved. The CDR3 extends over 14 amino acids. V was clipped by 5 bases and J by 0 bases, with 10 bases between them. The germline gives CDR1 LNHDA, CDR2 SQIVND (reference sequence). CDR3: CASSFSGMNTEAFF. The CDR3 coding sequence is TGTGCCAGTAGTTTCTCAGGCATGAACACTGAAGCTTTCTTT.

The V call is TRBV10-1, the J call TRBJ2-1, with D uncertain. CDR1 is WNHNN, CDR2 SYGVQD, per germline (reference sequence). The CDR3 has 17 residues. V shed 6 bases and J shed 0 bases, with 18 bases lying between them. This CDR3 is CASRGRDTSSSYNEQFF. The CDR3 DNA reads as TGCGCCAGCAGAGGCCGAGACACCTCGAGCTCCTACAATGAGCAGTTCTTC.

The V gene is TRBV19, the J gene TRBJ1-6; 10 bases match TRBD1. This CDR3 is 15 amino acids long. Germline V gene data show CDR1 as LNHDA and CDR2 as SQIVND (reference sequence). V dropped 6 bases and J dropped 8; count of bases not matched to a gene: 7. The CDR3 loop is CASSTTGTGDSPLHF. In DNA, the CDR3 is TGTGCCAGTAGCACTACCGGGACAGGGGATTCACCCCTCCACTTT.

The CDR3 sequence: CASSSIQQGAGADTQYF. The CDR3 DNA reads as TGCGCCAGCAGCTCGATACAACAGGGGGCAGGCGCAGATACGCAGTATTTT. The chain recombines TRBV5-1 with TRBJ2-3; 9 bases align to TRBD1. V trimming: 3 bases; J trimming: 4 bases; junction bases outside the gene matches: 12. Germline values: CDR1 SGHRS, CDR2 YFSETQ. The CDR3 sequence is 17 residues long.

The CDR3 DNA reads as TGTGCCAGCAGCGTAACCAGGGTCGACTATGGCTACACCTTC. Translating it yields CASSVTRVDYGYTF. The J gene is TRBJ1-2, the V gene TRBV9, with D maybe TRBD1 (5 bases). There are 14 residues in the CDR3. V was pared by 1 base and J by 3 bases, with 10 bases between. CDR1 and CDR2 (germline): SGDLS, YYNGEE. The whole variable domain, remainder taken from reference TRBV9 and TRBJ1-2, is DSGVTQTPKHLITATGQRVTLRCSPRSGDLSVYWYQQSLDQGLQFLIQYYNGEERAKGNILERFSAQQFPDLHSELNLSSLELGDSALYFCASSVTRVDYGYTFGSGTRLTVV.

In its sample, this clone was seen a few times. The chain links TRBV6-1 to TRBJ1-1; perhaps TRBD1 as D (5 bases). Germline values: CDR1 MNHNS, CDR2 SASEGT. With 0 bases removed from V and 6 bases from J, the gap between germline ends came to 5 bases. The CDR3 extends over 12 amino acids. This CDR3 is CASSEATAEAFF. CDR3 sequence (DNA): TGTGCCAGCAGTGAAGCGACAGCTGAAGCTTTCTTT.

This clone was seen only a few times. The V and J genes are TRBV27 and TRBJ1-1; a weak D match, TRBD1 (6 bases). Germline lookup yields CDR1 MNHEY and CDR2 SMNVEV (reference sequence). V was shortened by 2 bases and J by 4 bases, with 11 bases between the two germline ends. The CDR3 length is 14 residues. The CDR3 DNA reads TGTGCCAGCAGTTTAGTACAGGGCGGCACTGAAGCTTTCTTT. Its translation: CASSLVQGGTEAFF.

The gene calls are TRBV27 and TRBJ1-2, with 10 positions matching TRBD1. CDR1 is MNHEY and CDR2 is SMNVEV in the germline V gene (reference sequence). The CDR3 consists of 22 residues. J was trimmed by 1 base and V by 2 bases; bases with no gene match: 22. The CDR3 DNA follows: TGTGCCAGCAGTTTAGTAAGGGACAGGGGATTTCTTCTCGCCAATTTTAACTATGGCTACACCTTC. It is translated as CASSLVRDRGFLLANFNYGYTF.

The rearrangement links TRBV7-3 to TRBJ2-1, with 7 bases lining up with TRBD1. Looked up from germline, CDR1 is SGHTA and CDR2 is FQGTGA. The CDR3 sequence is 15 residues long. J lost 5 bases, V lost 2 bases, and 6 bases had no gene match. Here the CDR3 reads CASSLRRGYDNEQFF. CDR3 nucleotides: TGTGCCAGCAGCTTACGCAGGGGGTACGACAATGAGCAGTTCTTC.

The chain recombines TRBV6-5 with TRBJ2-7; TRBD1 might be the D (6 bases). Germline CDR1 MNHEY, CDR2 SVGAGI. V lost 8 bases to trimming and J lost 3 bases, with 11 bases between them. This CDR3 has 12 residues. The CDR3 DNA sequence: TGTGCCAGCGGCCGGGACAACTACGAGCAGTACTTC. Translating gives CASGRDNYEQYF.

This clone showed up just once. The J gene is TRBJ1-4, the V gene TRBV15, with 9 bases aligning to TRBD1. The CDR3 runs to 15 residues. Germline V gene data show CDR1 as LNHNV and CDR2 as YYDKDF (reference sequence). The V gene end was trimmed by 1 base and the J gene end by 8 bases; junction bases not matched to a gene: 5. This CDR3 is CATSRGQGVEEKLFF. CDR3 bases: TGTGCCACCAGCAGAGGACAGGGGGTAGAAGAAAAACTGTTTTTT.

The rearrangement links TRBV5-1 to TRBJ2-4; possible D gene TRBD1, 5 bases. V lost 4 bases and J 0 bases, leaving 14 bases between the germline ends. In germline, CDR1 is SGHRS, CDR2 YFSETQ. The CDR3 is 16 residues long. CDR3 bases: TGCGCCAGCAGCCAAATAGGGGTCCAAGCCAAAAACATTCAGTACTTC. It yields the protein CASSQIGVQAKNIQYF.

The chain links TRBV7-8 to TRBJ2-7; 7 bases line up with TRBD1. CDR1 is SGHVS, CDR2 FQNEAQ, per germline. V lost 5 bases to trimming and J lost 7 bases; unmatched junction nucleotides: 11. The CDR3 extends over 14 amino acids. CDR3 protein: CASSPTGVSREQYF. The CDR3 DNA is TGTGCCAGCAGCCCTACAGGGGTGAGCCGGGAGCAGTACTTC.

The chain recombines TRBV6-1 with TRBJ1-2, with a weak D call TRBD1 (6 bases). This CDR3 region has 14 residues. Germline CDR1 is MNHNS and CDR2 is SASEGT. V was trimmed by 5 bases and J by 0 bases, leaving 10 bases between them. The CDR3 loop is CASSPRDTNYGYTF. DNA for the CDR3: TGTGCCAGCAGTCCCCGGGACACTAACTATGGCTACACCTTC.

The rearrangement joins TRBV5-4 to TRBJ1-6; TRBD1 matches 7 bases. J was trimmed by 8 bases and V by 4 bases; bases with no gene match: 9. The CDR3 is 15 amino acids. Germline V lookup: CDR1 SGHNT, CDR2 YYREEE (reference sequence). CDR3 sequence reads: CASSAGTAAHSPLHF. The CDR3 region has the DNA TGTGCCAGCAGCGCTGGGACAGCTGCCCATTCACCCCTCCACTTT.

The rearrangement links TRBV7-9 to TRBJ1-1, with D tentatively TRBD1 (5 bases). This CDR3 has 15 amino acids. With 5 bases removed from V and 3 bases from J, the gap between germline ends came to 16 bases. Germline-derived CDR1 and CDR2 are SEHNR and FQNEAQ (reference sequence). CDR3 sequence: CASSPGGVGDTEAFF. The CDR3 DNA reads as TGTGCCAGCAGCCCGGGGGGGGTAGGGGACACTGAAGCTTTCTTT.

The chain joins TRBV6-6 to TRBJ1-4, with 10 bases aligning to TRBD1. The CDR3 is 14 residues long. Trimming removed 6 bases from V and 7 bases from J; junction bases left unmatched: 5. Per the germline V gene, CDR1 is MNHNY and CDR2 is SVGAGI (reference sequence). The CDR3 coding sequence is TGTGCCAGCAGCTCCGGACAGGGGGTTGAAAAACTGTTTTTT. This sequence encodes CASSSGQGVEKLFF.

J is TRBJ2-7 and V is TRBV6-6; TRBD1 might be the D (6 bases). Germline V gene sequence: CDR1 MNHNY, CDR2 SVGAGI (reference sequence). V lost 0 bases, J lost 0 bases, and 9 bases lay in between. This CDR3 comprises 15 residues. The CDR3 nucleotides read TGTGCCAGCAGTTACTCCCGGACAGTCTCCTACGAGCAGTACTTC. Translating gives CASSYSRTVSYEQYF.

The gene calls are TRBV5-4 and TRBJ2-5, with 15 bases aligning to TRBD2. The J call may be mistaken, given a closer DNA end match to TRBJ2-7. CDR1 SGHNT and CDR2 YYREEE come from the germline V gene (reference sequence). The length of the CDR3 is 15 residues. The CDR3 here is CASSRTSGGVNEQYF. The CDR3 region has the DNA TGTGCCAGCAGTCGGACTAGCGGGGGGGTAAACGAGCAGTACTTC.